Sequencing of this T cell receptor (beta chain) was carried out in a study of a mutant IDH1 vaccine in newly diagnosed glioma. Study context: The patients received vaccinations eight times, in weeks 1, 3, 5, 7, 11, 15, 19 and 23.

The time point: week 5, during vaccination. Doses comprised 300 ug of mutant IDH1 20-mer peptide each, plus topical imiquimod. As concerns this clone: Its antigen is undetermined.

V dropped 1 base and J dropped 3; count of bases not matched to a gene: 4. CDR1 and CDR2 (germline): MNHEY, SVGAGI. The CDR3 sequence is 15 residues long. Profiling relied on immunoSEQ multiplex PCR, and the TCRdb table lists in-frame clones only, not all of them. This sample yields around 56,000 clones, of which around 82% are seen a single time; 3.1% belongs to the top ten. The specimen was PBMCs, collected from a glioma patient whose treatment included an IDH1 peptide vaccine. The chain carries TRBV6-5 and TRBJ2-7, with TRBD2 matching 9 bases. The receptor's source is a woman aged 18-35 years with glioma. Some clones in this sample may be carry-over from other donors' samples. The CDR3 sequence is CASSYFAGGSYEQYF. In DNA form, the CDR3 reads TGTGCCAGCAGTTACTTTGCGGGGGGGAGCTACGAGCAGTACTTC.